The clone carrying this T cell receptor (beta chain) has a count of ten or more. Its cognate antigen is unknown. The sample belongs to a study of T-cell reconstitution after alpha-beta-depleted transplantation in children. General study findings and limits: Expanded graft clones, several hundred of them, were reportedly the source of alpha-beta T cells about two months after transplant. The origin of high day-60 TCRbeta diversity in some patients lay in surviving recipient T cells and thymic progenitors. Newly produced T cells mostly accounted for T-cell counts and diversity one year post-transplant.

The TCRbeta library was prepared with unique molecular identifiers. Using its own MiXCR run on the PCR reads, TCRdb lists one record per CDR3 protein. The sample holds roughly 100,000 distinct CDR3 sequences, about 5.6% seen once. Looked up from germline, CDR1 is MNHEY and CDR2 is SMNVEV (reference sequence). There are 13 residues in the CDR3. Trimming removed 6 bases from V and 5 bases from J; junction bases left unmatched: 7. The V call is TRBV27, the J call TRBJ2-7, with TRBD1 matching 7 bases. This receptor was obtained from a female patient younger than 10 who had a stem cell transplant for Fanconi anemia, so the T cells may come from the graft donor. The source was PBMCs, mostly from graft donor cells, collected 60 days after TCRalphabeta/CD19-depleted stem cell transplant. CDR3 in DNA: TGTGCCAGCAGCCTCGGACAGGCCCACGAGCAGTACTTC. This encodes CASSLGQAHEQYF.